The TCR beta chain under discussion was sequenced for a study of T cell responses to AZD1222 COVID-19 vaccine (dated by TCRdb to about 2021). Regarding the research as a whole: TCR sequencing was performed for fewer than 250 trial participants, of whom about 200 were given two doses of AZD1222 and approximately 26 were given two doses of MenACWY control vaccine. Trial participants were enrolled into age subgroups of 18-55, 56-69 and 70-plus years, which contained approximately 150, 28 and 58 TCR-sequenced participants, respectively. Findings and caveats that apply to the study as a whole: A significant rise in spike-specific TCR breadth and depth was observed after two AZD1222 doses relative to day 0 and relative to MenACWY recipients. Only 5 to 7 AZD1222 recipients were SARS-CoV-2 seropositive at baseline, limiting conclusions about previously exposed vaccinees. No day 14 peak-response samples were available, so repertoires were characterized only after the peak T cell response. CD4 TCRs associated with the vaccine covered the entire spike protein, and the dominant responses were in regions 160-218 and 743-854. The 56-69-year group was small, and its depth increase did not reach significance, likely because of low power. Most participants were white British and females outnumbered males, and the authors suggested that clonal diversity may have been underestimated. Reportedly, close to half of the unique spike-specific TCRs recognized epitopes lying outside the regions that are mutated in the B.1.351 and B.1.1.7 variants.

At the junction V is shortened by 0 bases and J by 2 bases, with 8 bases in between. CDR3 length: 14 amino acids, cysteine to phenylalanine. Here the CDR3 DNA is all that survives: 42 bases in frame from base 1. Reading the germline V gene gives CDR1 SGHRS and CDR2 YFSETQ. The sample's time point label is to be understood as: about 28 days (+/-7) after the second vaccine dose. AZD1222 recipients given second doses at about 4 weeks or at about 12 weeks were pooled, since spike-specific TCR depth and breadth were not found to differ between the two schedules. Samples from vaccinated people were obtained from the UK trials COV001 and COV002, which included a single-blind randomized controlled phase 2/3 trial of AZD1222 (ChAdOx1 nCoV-19) in healthy adults. For TCRbeta chain sequencing, PBMC samples from trial participants were taken at day 0 and at day 28 after the second dose. Comments on this clone: This clone's antigen is unknown. Per-base quality was not reported, and no clone a single base away is much larger than it.

The CDR3 regions of human TCRbeta chains were analyzed by immunosequencing. Per the authors' processing: Repertoire TCRs were matched against a reference library of SARS-CoV-2-specific TCRs generated with the MIRA antigen-specificity platform. Breadth was defined as the fraction of unique TCRs that were SARS-CoV-2-associated. Depth was defined as the fraction of total T cells that were SARS-CoV-2-associated. Using the MIRA data, each spike-specific TCR was mapped to the spike region that the TCR reacts to and placed in a CD4 or CD8 class. Log10-transformed breadth and depth values were compared by one-way ANOVA with Sidak's multiple comparisons tests. TCRdb limited this immuneACCESS table to in-frame rearrangements with V and J called. A share of clones is missing; checked studies link under half to unresolved V genes, and the rest is unexplained. The DNA was the basis for D and trimming; V, J and clone size are from that table. Across this sample there are 100,000 to 130,000 clones, with approximately 92% seen only once. The leading ten clones occupy under 10% of the sample.

Recombination connected TRBV5-1 to TRBJ1-1; the D segment cannot be called with confidence. The sequencing here drew on peripheral blood, taken 28 days after the second AZD1222 dose. The clonotype originates from an adult who received the AZD1222 COVID-19 vaccine. The sequenced DNA is TGCGCCAGCAGCTTGGGTATGACTAACACTGAAGCTTTCTTT. This encodes CASSLGMTNTEAFF.